These 17 T cell receptor beta chains originate from one sample sequenced in a study of TIL therapy for anti-PD-1-resistant metastatic lung cancer. The sample's time point: pre-treatment sample, taken before nivolumab and TIL therapy. This was the immunoSEQ v3 assay. Using immunoSEQ multiplex PCR, the repertoire was profiled, and TCRdb retains in-frame clones only, with some absent. The sample lists about 60,000 clones, about nine tenths occurring once. Here the sequenced sample was blood, taken at baseline. The receptors originated from a person aged 25-80 years with non-small cell lung cancer.

The chain couples TRBV30 to TRBJ1-3, with no clear D. Germline assignment: CDR1 GTSNPN and CDR2 SVGIG (reference sequence). This CDR3 is 16 amino acids long. Between the trimmed V and J ends, which lost 2 bases and 0 bases, there was a span of 14 bases. In nucleotides, the CDR3 is TGTGCCTGGAGTTCATACCCGGATTTCTCTGGAAACACCATATATTTT. It specifies CAWSSYPDFSGNTIYF.

This clone was observed once. J is TRBJ1-5 and V is TRBV19; 7 positions agree with TRBD1. CDR3 length equals 16 residues. The ends lost 2 bases at V and 5 bases at J; junction bases unmatched: 9. Germline lookup yields CDR1 LNHDA and CDR2 SQIVND (reference sequence). The CDR3 spells CASSIPWDRAYQPQHF. The CDR3 coding sequence is TGTGCCAGTAGTATACCGTGGGACAGAGCCTATCAGCCCCAGCATTTT.

This chain uses TRBV10-2 with TRBJ2-3; the match to TRBD2 covers 12 bases. This CDR3 is built from 16 residues. Germline V gene lookup returns CDR1 WSHSY and CDR2 SAAADI. J lost 5 bases, V lost 4 bases, and 7 bases had no gene match. CDR3 coding DNA: TGCGCCAGCAGTGGCCTAGCGGGGGGGCCGGTAGATACGCAGTATTTT. This translates into CASSGLAGGPVDTQYF.

The rearrangement uses TRBV9 and TRBJ2-1; D is perhaps TRBD2 (5 bases). This CDR3 contains 15 residues. Trimming left V 4 bases short and J 8 bases short, with 19 bases between. Germline-derived CDR1 and CDR2 are SGDLS and YYNGEE. CDR3 coding DNA: TGTGCCAGCAGCTTAGGACTCCCTTCCTGGGATGAGCAGTTCTTC. Residues: CASSLGLPSWDEQFF.

V usage is TRBV6-5 and J usage is TRBJ2-2; D is unresolved. Looked up from germline, CDR1 is MNHEY and CDR2 is SVGAGI. V lost 0 bases to trimming and J lost 5 bases, with 10 bases between them. The CDR3 sequence is 15 residues long. The CDR3 protein is CASSYSNPTTGELFF. The DNA for the CDR3 is TGTGCCAGCAGTTACTCGAATCCCACAACCGGGGAGCTGTTTTTT.

V is TRBV19 and J is TRBJ2-2, with 7 positions matching TRBD1. The trim removed 5 bases at V and 6 bases at J, leaving 15 bases unmatched. Germline CDR1 and CDR2: LNHDA and SQIVND (reference sequence). CDR3 size: 17 residues. The CDR3 is CASSPLPPRGLSGELFF. CDR3 sequence (DNA): TGTGCCAGTAGTCCACTCCCCCCAAGGGGGCTTTCCGGGGAGCTGTTTTTT.

CDR3 bases: TGTGCCAGTAGTAGGGCAGGGGAGGGCACAGATACGCAGTATTTT. Residues: CASSRAGEGTDTQYF. This chain connects TRBV19 to TRBJ2-3; D might be TRBD1 or TRBD2, each matching 6 bases. Deletions cut 4 bases from V and 1 base from J, with 12 bases between. Germline V CDR1 and CDR2: LNHDA, SQIVND (reference sequence). The CDR3 is 15 amino acids. The entire variable domain, with the rest obtained from reference TRBV19 and TRBJ2-3, is as follows: DGGITQSPKYLFRKEGQNVTLSCEQNLNHDAMYWYRQDPGQGLRLIYYSQIVNDFQKGDIAEGYSVSREKKESFPLTVTSAQKNPTAFYLCASSRAGEGTDTQYFGPGTRLTVL.

The genes are TRBV6-1 and TRBJ2-7, with TRBD1 identical over 11 bases. V trimming: 0 bases; J trimming: 5 bases; junction bases outside the gene matches: 9. Germline V gives CDR1 MNHNS, CDR2 SASEGT. CDR3 size: 17 residues. The CDR3 is CASSEALPGQGGNEQYF. The CDR3 DNA follows: TGTGCCAGCAGTGAAGCGCTTCCGGGACAGGGGGGCAACGAGCAGTACTTC.

V and J are TRBV3-1 (or the pseudogene TRBV3-2) and TRBJ1-3; D is unresolved. Trimming took 0 bases from V and 1 from J, leaving 19 bases between them. CDR3 size: 19 residues. The V gene's germline CDR1 is LGHDT and CDR2 YNNKEL (reference sequence). The CDR3 DNA reads TGTGCCAGCAGCCAAGAAAGAATCAAAGGACCCCGTTCTGGAAACACCATATATTTT. It translates to CASSQERIKGPRSGNTIYF.

The chain recombines TRBV28 with TRBJ1-1; tentatively, D is TRBD1 (6 bases). CDR1 and CDR2 (germline): MDHEN, SYDVKM. The CDR3 has 18 residues. Trimming stripped 1 base from V and 9 bases from J, with 27 bases between. The DNA for the CDR3 is TGTGCCAGCAGTTTATTCCCTTTGGGGGCAGGGCCCGGCCTCCAAGCTTTCTTT. It is translated as CASSLFPLGAGPGLQAFF.

The V call is TRBV30, the J call TRBJ1-2, with D possibly matching TRBD1 (5 bases). The V gene lost 0 bases and the J gene lost 4 bases, with 12 bases spanning the gap. CDR3 length: 14 residues. Germline V gives CDR1 GTSNPN, CDR2 SVGIG (reference sequence). The CDR3 here is CAWSVQSGPYGYTF. The CDR3 DNA sequence: TGTGCCTGGAGTGTACAGTCAGGGCCCTATGGCTACACCTTC.

The V gene is TRBV5-1, the J gene TRBJ2-1, with 7 bases fitting TRBD2. CDR1 SGHRS and CDR2 YFSETQ come from the germline V gene. The CDR3 is 15 amino acids. V was pared by 0 bases and J by 4 bases, with 4 bases of the junction left unmatched. CDR3 protein: CASSLDGGEYNEQFF. In DNA, the CDR3 is TGCGCCAGCAGCTTGGATGGGGGGGAGTACAATGAGCAGTTCTTC.

This chain links TRBV28 with TRBJ1-2; no clear D gene. The germline CDR1 and CDR2 sequences are MDHEN and SYDVKM. The CDR3 is 13 amino acids. Trimming removed 6 bases at V and 0 bases at J, with 8 bases between. DNA for the CDR3: TGTGCCAGCAGGGACGTAACTAACTATGGCTACACCTTC. Translation: CASRDVTNYGYTF.

CDR3 region: CASSLVDRSPYEQYF. The CDR3 nucleotides are TGCGCCAGCAGCTTGGTGGACAGGTCCCCCTACGAGCAGTACTTC. V and J are TRBV5-1 and TRBJ2-7; TRBD1 aligns across 7 bases. This CDR3 has 15 residues. CDR1 and CDR2 from the germline V gene are SGHRS and YFSETQ. With 0 bases clipped from V and 2 bases from J, the junction kept 5 bases outside the gene matches.

The chain is built from TRBV3-1 (or the pseudogene TRBV3-2) and TRBJ2-5, with a weak D call TRBD2 (5 bases). The CDR3 is 13 residues long. V was shortened by 4 bases and J by 5 bases, with 11 bases between the two germline ends. The germline V gene has CDR1 LGHDT and CDR2 YNNKEL (reference sequence). Here the CDR3 DNA reads TGTGCCAGCAGCCGTAGTCGGGGTGAGACCCAGTACTTC. Translated: CASSRSRGETQYF.

This clone showed up just a few times. The chain joins TRBV7-9 to TRBJ2-6; the D call may be TRBD1 or TRBD2 (5 bases each). Germline CDR1 SEHNR, CDR2 FQNEAQ (reference sequence). The germline V and J ends were trimmed by 5 bases and 0 bases, with 17 bases remaining between them. This CDR3 comprises 18 residues. Here the CDR3 DNA reads TGTGCCAGCAGCGCCCCGGGACGGACAAACTCTGGGGCCAACGTCCTGACTTTC. It yields the protein CASSAPGRTNSGANVLTF. Full variable domain (outside the CDR3, taken from reference TRBV7-9 and TRBJ2-6): DTGVSQNPRHKITKRGQNVTFRCDPISEHNRLYWYRQTLGQGPEFLTYFQNEAQLEKSRLLSDRFSAERPKGSFSTLEIQRTEQGDSAMYLCASSAPGRTNSGANVLTFGAGSRLTVL.

With respect to this clone: One end of the junction fails to match germline, which may point to a read error. This chain connects TRBV3-1 (or the pseudogene TRBV3-2) to TRBJ1-2, with a weak D call TRBD1 (5 bases). CDR1 is LGHDT, CDR2 YNNKEL, per germline (reference sequence). This CDR3 has 17 residues. In DNA form, the CDR3 reads TGTGCCAGCACCCAAGGATTAGACAGAAGTATTTCCTATGGCTACACCTTC. Translation gives CASTQGLDRSISYGYTF.